The source of this TCR beta chain is a study of blood T cell repertoires in COVID-19. In this sample, this clone turned up a few times. V shed 5 bases, J shed 2 bases, and the junction held 5 bases outside the gene matches. CDR1 and CDR2 (germline): MNHNY, SVGAGI (reference sequence). This CDR3 has 15 amino acids. Profiling relied on immunoSEQ multiplex PCR, and the TCRdb table lists in-frame clones only, not all of them. Among about 54,000 clones listed, 80% to 85% were seen once. The rearrangement uses TRBV6-6 and TRBJ2-1, with 8 nucleotides matching TRBD2. The clonotype was recovered from a woman aged 60-75 years with acute or convalescent COVID-19. The source material was peripheral blood. CDR3 DNA sequence: TGTGCCAGCAGTCGGCCGCGGGGGGCCTACAATGAGCAGTTCTTC. It translates to CASSRPRGAYNEQFF.